This passage covers 11 T cell receptor beta chains from one sample sequenced in a study of CD8 T cells in Susac syndrome. An amount of RNA that ranged from roughly 0.45 to 1 ug was reverse transcribed with random hexamers. A single record per CDR3 protein comes from TCRdb applying MiXCR to the immunoSEQ multiplex PCR reads. This table has 100,000 or so distinct CDR3 sequences, about 93% appearing once. Specimen: CD4+ T cells from PBMCs. These receptors were taken from a human donor with Susac syndrome.

This chain connects TRBV29-1 to TRBJ1-1, with TRBD1 as a possible D gene (5 bases). In germline, CDR1 is SQVTM, CDR2 ANQGSEA. The CDR3 totals 13 residues. The V gene lost 7 bases and the J gene lost 0 bases, with 12 bases spanning the gap. The CDR3 sequence: CSARTTMNTEAFF. Here the CDR3 DNA reads TGCAGCGCTCGGACAACGATGAACACTGAAGCTTTCTTT.

This chain joins TRBV12-3 or TRBV12-4 and TRBJ1-2, with D uncertain. CDR3 length equals 11 residues. V was clipped by 3 bases and J by 8 bases, with 7 bases between them. Here the CDR3 DNA reads TGTGCCAGCAGTTTGGAGGACGGCTACACCTTC. This codes for CASSLEDGYTF.

The chain uses TRBV7-6 and TRBJ1-2, with unresolved D. Germline-derived CDR1 and CDR2 are SGHVS and FNYEAQ. CDR3 size: 13 residues. V was pared by 6 bases and J by 4 bases, with 12 bases between. CDR3 sequence: CASSYTEFYGYTF. The CDR3 nucleotides read TGTGCCAGCAGTTATACAGAGTTCTATGGCTACACCTTC.

The chain is built from TRBV19 and TRBJ2-5; 11 bases agree with TRBD1. V trimming: 3 bases; J trimming: 3 bases; junction bases outside the gene matches: 6. The CDR3 covers 16 residues. Germline lookup yields CDR1 LNHDA and CDR2 SQIVND (reference sequence). The CDR3 DNA is TGTGCCAGTAGTATGGGGACAGGGGGGGTAGAAGAGACCCAGTACTTC. It specifies CASSMGTGGVEETQYF.

The chain employs TRBV24-1 and TRBJ2-1; 9 bases agree with TRBD2. In germline, CDR1 is KGHDR, CDR2 SFDVKD. This CDR3 is built from 15 residues. After removal of 9 bases from V and 3 bases from J, the junction contained 8 bases not matched to a gene. In DNA, the CDR3 is TGTGCCACCGCAGCGGGGGGCCCCCTCTACAATGAGCAGTTCTTC. Residues: CATAAGGPLYNEQFF.

The V call is TRBV20-1, the J call TRBJ2-7; TRBD2 agrees at 13 bases. V lost 3 bases and J lost 0; bases outside the gene matches: 14. The CDR3 loop spans 19 amino acids. Germline assignment: CDR1 DFQATT and CDR2 SNEGSKA (reference sequence). In nucleotides, the CDR3 is TGCAGTGCTAGGCCGGGACTAGCGGGGAAGTGGAGAGACTCCTACGAGCAGTACTTC. This translates into CSARPGLAGKWRDSYEQYF.

This chain uses TRBV24-1 with TRBJ2-5, with TRBD1 identical over 7 bases. Trimming cost V 5 bases and J 7 bases; bases outside gene matches: 3. The germline CDR1 and CDR2 sequences are KGHDR and SFDVKD. The CDR3 covers 12 residues. The CDR3 region is CATSGAGGTQYF. The CDR3 DNA reads as TGTGCCACCAGTGGGGCAGGGGGGACCCAGTACTTC.

This chain links TRBV12-3 or TRBV12-4 with TRBJ1-2; D may be TRBD1 (6 bases). This CDR3 has 14 amino acids. V lost 6 bases, J lost 7 bases, and 18 bases lay in between. CDR3 coding DNA: TGTGCCAGCAGCCCCGGGAGGGGGGCCTCTGGCTACACCTTC. Its translation is CASSPGRGASGYTF.

The chain is built from TRBV5-1 and TRBJ1-1; TRBD1 agrees at 9 bases. CDR3 length: 15 amino acids. The junction had 3 bases not matched to a gene; V was cut back by 2 bases and J by 1 base. From germline, CDR1 is SGHRS and CDR2 YFSETQ. CDR3: CASSFTGGKNTEAFF. CDR3 sequence (DNA): TGCGCCAGCAGCTTCACAGGGGGCAAGAACACTGAAGCTTTCTTT.

The rearrangement joins TRBV30 to TRBJ1-2; D unclear. Trimming shortened V by 3 bases and J by 0 bases, and 11 bases separated the two germline ends. Germline CDR1 reads GTSNPN; CDR2 reads SVGIG (reference sequence). The CDR3 spans 14 residues. CDR3 loop: CAWSPDSANYGYTF. The CDR3 DNA reads TGTGCCTGGAGCCCGGACTCAGCTAACTATGGCTACACCTTC.

This clonotype appeared a single time. The chain combines TRBV9 with TRBJ2-5; D remains unclear. The length of the CDR3 is 13 residues. The ends were cut back, 0 bases at V and 2 bases at J, with 5 bases in the middle. CDR1 and CDR2 (germline): SGDLS, YYNGEE. Here the CDR3 DNA reads TGTGCCAGCAGCGTAGCTTCACAAGAGACCCAGTACTTC. Translation: CASSVASQETQYF.